The 8 T cell receptor beta chains reported below all come from one sample, sequenced in a study of control samples from healthy donors and cancer patients. Measured with immunoSEQ multiplex PCR; TCRdb has only the in-frame clones, and not every one. The sample holds over 50,000 clones, 90% to 96% seen once. Sample: blood. These receptors originate from a woman between 18 and 29 years old in good health.

This chain links TRBV15 with TRBJ1-6, with 9 positions matching TRBD1. V gave up 5 bases and J gave up 10 bases; unmatched junction bases: 6. The CDR3 totals 14 residues. The germline V gene has CDR1 LNHNV and CDR2 YYDKDF (reference sequence). As DNA, the CDR3 is TGTGCCACCAGCGGACAGGGGACGAGCTCACCCCTCCACTTT. This encodes CATSGQGTSSPLHF.

This chain connects TRBV11-3 to TRBJ1-1; 8 positions match TRBD1. V shed 3 bases, J shed 0 bases, and the junction held 6 bases outside the gene matches. The CDR3 loop spans 16 amino acids. Germline V gene sequence: CDR1 SGHNT, CDR2 YENEEA. The CDR3 reads CASSFKQGGMNTEAFF. DNA for the CDR3: TGTGCCAGCAGCTTTAAACAGGGGGGGATGAACACTGAAGCTTTCTTT.

V gene TRBV6-4 combines with J gene TRBJ2-2; 8 bases are shared with TRBD1. Trimming removed 4 bases from V and 3 bases from J; junction bases left unmatched: 1. The CDR3 consists of 14 residues. CDR1 MRHNA and CDR2 SNTAGT come from the germline V gene. The CDR3 region is CASSAQGDTGELFF. The CDR3 DNA follows: TGTGCCAGCAGTGCACAGGGGGACACCGGGGAGCTGTTTTTT.

This chain uses TRBV18 with TRBJ1-2, with 8 bases identical to TRBD1. V trimming: 0 bases; J trimming: 6 bases; junction bases outside the gene matches: 3. Looked up from germline, CDR1 is KGHSH and CDR2 is LQKENI. This CDR3 region has 14 residues. Here the CDR3 DNA reads TGTGCCAGCTCACCACCGACAGGGGTCGATGGCTACACCTTC. Translating it yields CASSPPTGVDGYTF.

As to this clone: One end of the junction is discordant with germline, which a read error may explain. The chain has TRBV29-1 and TRBJ1-2; 7 positions match TRBD1. The length of the CDR3 is 12 residues. CDR1 and CDR2 from the germline V gene are SQVTM and ANQGSEA. The CDR3 bases are TGCAGCGTTGAAAGGGGGCCAGGCACAGGACTCTTC. Its translation is CSVERGPGTGLF.

The chain carries TRBV11-2 and TRBJ2-7; tentatively, D is TRBD2 (6 bases). Trimming pared 0 bases from V and 12 bases from J, leaving 21 bases between. The CDR3 loop spans 15 amino acids. Germline CDR1 reads SGHAT; CDR2 reads FQNNGV. CDR3 nucleotide sequence: TGTGCCAGCAGCTTAGAACTTACTAGCTGGTCCCCTCCGTACTTC. It yields the protein CASSLELTSWSPPYF.

This chain uses TRBV14 with TRBJ2-3; D unresolved. The germline V gene encodes CDR1 SGHDN and CDR2 FVKESK. Trimming removed 4 bases from V and 2 bases from J, with 13 bases in between. This CDR3 is built from 15 residues. CDR3 sequence (DNA): TGTGCCAGCAGCCCTCCGGTGGGGATCACAGATACGCAGTATTTT. Translation: CASSPPVGITDTQYF.

The chain has TRBV7-9 and TRBJ1-4, with 9 nucleotides matching TRBD1. Trimming took 4 bases from V and 0 from J; bases not matched to a gene: 6. From germline, CDR1 is SEHNR and CDR2 FQNEAQ (reference sequence). The CDR3 extends over 17 amino acids. The CDR3 DNA reads as TGTGCCAGCAGCTCATCGGACAGGGGCTCAACTAATGAAAAACTGTTTTTT. This translates into CASSSSDRGSTNEKLFF.